The 21 T cell receptor beta chains listed next were all sequenced from one sample in a study of PD-L1 blockade in urothelial cancer. The repertoire was sequenced with immunoSEQ multiplex PCR; TCRdb's copy has only in-frame clones and lacks some. This sample has about 100,000 clones, with over 80% found just once. Sequenced here: PBMCs, sampled around atezolizumab (anti-PD-L1) treatment. The receptors originated from an elderly woman with urothelial cancer.

CDR3 in DNA: TGTGCCACCAGCAGGGACTTCCTGGACAGATATGGCTACACCTTC. This gives the protein CATSRDFLDRYGYTF. The rearrangement joins TRBV15 to TRBJ1-2; weak D call: TRBD1 (6 bases). Germline V gene data show CDR1 as LNHNV and CDR2 as YYDKDF (reference sequence). The CDR3 extends over 15 amino acids. Deletions cut 3 bases from V and 5 bases from J, with 16 bases between.

The sample holds one count of this clone. This chain links TRBV27 with TRBJ1-1; maybe TRBD1 (5 bases). The CDR3 runs to 16 residues. V was trimmed by 5 bases and J by 1 base, leaving 17 bases between them. CDR1 and CDR2 (germline): MNHEY, SMNVEV (reference sequence). In DNA form, the CDR3 reads TGTGCCAGCAGTACCCCACGGGGAGGACAGAACACTGAAGCTTTCTTT. This sequence encodes CASSTPRGGQNTEAFF.

J is TRBJ1-1 and V is TRBV29-1; TRBD1 agrees at 8 bases. This CDR3 comprises 13 residues. The V gene's germline CDR1 is SQVTM and CDR2 ANQGSEA. The V gene end was trimmed by 6 bases and the J gene end by 5 bases; junction bases not matched to a gene: 8. CDR3 sequence reads: CSVVQGVGTEAFF. As DNA, the CDR3 is TGCAGCGTCGTACAGGGGGTCGGGACTGAAGCTTTCTTT.

The chain has TRBV9 and TRBJ2-5; TRBD2 is a possible D gene (5 bases). Germline lookup yields CDR1 SGDLS and CDR2 YYNGEE. Between the trimmed V and J ends, which lost 0 bases and 2 bases, there was a span of 5 bases. This CDR3 spans 13 amino acids. In nucleotides, the CDR3 is TGTGCCAGCAGCGTAGCGGGACAAGAGACCCAGTACTTC. Protein product: CASSVAGQETQYF.

This chain joins TRBV27 and TRBJ2-7; 7 nucleotides match TRBD1. Germline V CDR1 and CDR2: MNHEY, SMNVEV (reference sequence). V gave up 1 base and J gave up 3 bases; unmatched junction bases: 6. The CDR3 has 15 amino acids. CDR3 sequence reads: CASSLYRGGHYEQYF. The DNA for the CDR3 is TGTGCCAGCAGTTTATACAGGGGCGGACACTACGAGCAGTACTTC.

V is TRBV28 and J is TRBJ2-1; tentatively, D is TRBD2 (5 bases). The CDR3 contains 15 residues. In germline, CDR1 is MDHEN, CDR2 SYDVKM. The V and J ends lost 7 bases and 0 bases respectively, with 13 bases between them. The CDR3 protein is CASITMGSSYNEQFF. CDR3 sequence (DNA): TGTGCCAGCATTACGATGGGGAGCTCCTACAATGAGCAGTTCTTC. Drawing the rest from reference TRBV28 and TRBJ2-1, the complete variable domain is DVKVTQSSRYLVKRTGEKVFLECVQDMDHENMFWYRQDPGLGLRLIYFSYDVKMKEKGDIPEGYSVSREKKERFSLILESASTNQTSMYLCASITMGSSYNEQFFGPGTRLTVL.

V is TRBV6-6 and J is TRBJ2-1, with 9 bases that match TRBD2. The germline gives CDR1 MNHNY, CDR2 SVGAGI (reference sequence). This CDR3 has 15 residues. Trimming removed 6 bases from V and 6 bases from J; junction bases left unmatched: 9. CDR3 sequence: CASSRIAGVGNEQFF. In nucleotides, the CDR3 is TGTGCCAGCAGCCGTATAGCGGGAGTCGGCAATGAGCAGTTCTTC.

The chain employs TRBV7-3 and TRBJ1-2; possibly TRBD1 for D (5 bases). Germline V gene lookup returns CDR1 SGHTA and CDR2 FQGTGA. This CDR3 comprises 12 residues. V was shortened by 3 bases and J by 7 bases, with 9 bases between the two germline ends. CDR3: CASSFTDSGYTF. The CDR3 bases are TGTGCCAGCAGCTTCACTGACAGTGGCTACACCTTC.

This clone has just one count. This chain uses TRBV5-1 with TRBJ2-7, with TRBD1 identical over 8 bases. CDR3 length equals 16 residues. The trim removed 1 base at V and 3 bases at J, leaving 9 bases unmatched. Germline V lookup: CDR1 SGHRS, CDR2 YFSETQ. The CDR3 DNA reads as TGCGCCAGCAGCTTGAATCGACAGGGGTTCGTCTACGAGCAGTACTTC. This codes for CASSLNRQGFVYEQYF.

The gene calls are TRBV9 and TRBJ2-1; 9 bases match TRBD2. Germline V lookup: CDR1 SGDLS, CDR2 YYNGEE. The CDR3 length is 17 residues. V trimming: 0 bases; J trimming: 6 bases; junction bases outside the gene matches: 10. In DNA, the CDR3 is TGTGCCAGCAGCGTAGTGGCGGGAGGGCCCCAGCGCAATGAGCAGTTCTTC. Translation: CASSVVAGGPQRNEQFF.

V and J are TRBV5-4 and TRBJ2-7, with 9 positions matching TRBD2. The V gene's germline CDR1 is SGHNT and CDR2 YYREEE (reference sequence). The J segment lost 2 bases and the V segment lost 0 bases, leaving 3 bases of the junction unmatched. There are 15 residues in the CDR3. The CDR3 region is CASSLGLADAYEQYF. The CDR3, as DNA: TGTGCCAGCAGCTTGGGACTAGCGGACGCCTACGAGCAGTACTTC. Using reference TRBV5-4 and TRBJ2-7 for the parts outside the CDR3, the full variable domain is ETGVTQSPTHLIKTRGQQVTLRCSSQSGHNTVSWYQQALGQGPQFIFQYYREEENGRGNFPPRFSGLQFPNYSSELNVNALELDDSALYLCASSLGLADAYEQYFGPGTRLTVT.

This chain joins TRBV28 and TRBJ1-4; 7 bases agree with TRBD1. This CDR3 is 15 amino acids long. The germline CDR1 and CDR2 sequences are MDHEN and SYDVKM. With V trimmed by 4 bases and J by 1 base, 3 bases remained unmatched. This chain's CDR3 is CASSSRDRTNEKLFF. The CDR3 region has the DNA TGTGCCAGCAGTTCTCGGGACAGAACTAATGAAAAACTGTTTTTT.

The V call is TRBV19, the J call TRBJ1-1; 7 bases are a match to TRBD1. This CDR3 comprises 16 residues. The germline gives CDR1 LNHDA, CDR2 SQIVND (reference sequence). The trim removed 3 bases at V and 4 bases at J, leaving 11 bases unmatched. In DNA, the CDR3 is TGTGCCAGTAGTATTCTCCGACAGGGCCCCAGCACTGAAGCTTTCTTT. Protein sequence: CASSILRQGPSTEAFF.

The V and J genes are TRBV7-8 and TRBJ2-7; 10 bases fit TRBD2. The V and J ends lost 1 base and 3 bases, in that order; junction bases with no gene match: 3. The CDR3 runs to 15 residues. The V gene's germline CDR1 is SGHVS and CDR2 FQNEAQ. The CDR3 nucleotides are TGTGCCAGCAGCTTAGGGACTAGCGGCGGCTACGAGCAGTACTTC. Translated, it gives CASSLGTSGGYEQYF.

The V and J genes are TRBV28 and TRBJ2-5; 11 bases agree with TRBD2. With V trimmed by 5 bases and J by 5 bases, 10 bases remained unmatched. In germline, CDR1 is MDHEN, CDR2 SYDVKM. This CDR3 region has 16 residues. DNA for the CDR3: TGTGCCAGCAGTCTACCTCCTAGCGGGAGGACGGAGACCCAGTACTTC. Amino acids: CASSLPPSGRTETQYF.

The rearrangement uses TRBV5-1 and TRBJ2-7; possibly TRBD1 for D (5 bases). Trimming shortened V by 4 bases and J by 3 bases, and 17 bases separated the two germline ends. The CDR3 runs 15 residues. From germline, CDR1 is SGHRS and CDR2 YFSETQ. This CDR3 reads CASSHLVSQVYEQYF. CDR3 nucleotides: TGCGCCAGCAGCCATCTTGTATCACAGGTCTACGAGCAGTACTTC.

The chain combines TRBV7-6 with TRBJ2-3; 7 bases map to TRBD1. CDR1 and CDR2 (germline): SGHVS, FNYEAQ. The CDR3 extends over 16 amino acids. J lost 2 bases, V lost 0 bases, and 5 bases had no gene match. The CDR3 sequence is CASSLANRGYTDTQYF. For the CDR3, the DNA is TGTGCCAGCAGCTTAGCCAACAGGGGCTACACAGATACGCAGTATTTT.

The chain uses TRBV28 and TRBJ1-1; a possible D gene is TRBD1 (5 bases). CDR3 length: 15 residues. Germline lookup yields CDR1 MDHEN and CDR2 SYDVKM. The ends were cut back, 2 bases at V and 1 base at J, with 11 bases in the middle. The CDR3 region is CASSLIGRANTEAFF. For the CDR3, the DNA is TGTGCCAGCAGTTTAATCGGCAGGGCGAACACTGAAGCTTTCTTT.

The V and J genes are TRBV5-4 and TRBJ1-1; perhaps TRBD1 as D (6 bases). The CDR3 covers 13 residues. CDR1 is SGHNT, CDR2 YYREEE, per germline (reference sequence). Trimming shortened V by 7 bases and J by 1 base, and 11 bases separated the two germline ends. CDR3 sequence (DNA): TGTGCCAGCGTGACAGGAACGAACACTGAAGCTTTCTTT. Amino acid sequence: CASVTGTNTEAFF.

This chain connects TRBV27 to TRBJ2-1; D is undetermined. The CDR3 extends over 15 amino acids. With 4 bases removed from V and 4 bases from J, the gap between germline ends came to 14 bases. The germline V gene encodes CDR1 MNHEY and CDR2 SMNVEV (reference sequence). CDR3 residues: CASSSPRSEYNEQFF. The CDR3 nucleotides are TGTGCCAGCAGTTCCCCAAGGAGCGAATACAATGAGCAGTTCTTC.

The genes are TRBV28 and TRBJ1-2; perhaps TRBD1 as D (6 bases). CDR1 and CDR2 (germline): MDHEN, SYDVKM. The V and J ends lost 5 bases and 7 bases respectively, with 11 bases between them. CDR3 size: 12 residues. The CDR3 DNA reads TGTGCCAGCAGTCCAGGGGACATTGGCTACACCTTC. Amino acid sequence: CASSPGDIGYTF.